Following are 7 T cell receptor beta chains from one sample sequenced in a study of T cell changes during pregnancy in multiple sclerosis. Measured with immunoSEQ multiplex PCR; TCRdb has only the in-frame clones, and not every one. The data contain about 77,000 clones, about nine tenths of them singletons. The sample was peripheral blood, taken before pregnancy. Every receptor here comes from a female donor with multiple sclerosis, enrolled in a pregnancy study.

The rearrangement uses TRBV19 and TRBJ2-1; the match to TRBD2 covers 8 bases. The CDR3 is made up of 13 amino acids. Trimming removed 10 bases from V and 0 bases from J; junction bases left unmatched: 2. Germline values: CDR1 LNHDA, CDR2 SQIVND (reference sequence). This CDR3 is CATRGGSYNEQFF. The CDR3 coding sequence is TGTGCCACCCGGGGGGGCTCCTACAATGAGCAGTTCTTC. The variable domain in full, completed from reference TRBV19 and TRBJ2-1, reads DGGITQSPKYLFRKEGQNVTLSCEQNLNHDAMYWYRQDPGQGLRLIYYSQIVNDFQKGDIAEGYSVSREKKESFPLTVTSAQKNPTAFYLCATRGGSYNEQFFGPGTRLTVL.

This clone was seen once. The rearrangement joins TRBV11-2 to TRBJ2-1, with 11 bases identical to TRBD1. Germline CDR1 reads SGHAT; CDR2 reads FQNNGV. The V gene end was trimmed by 4 bases and the J gene end by 5 bases; junction bases not matched to a gene: 10. This CDR3 region has 17 residues. This CDR3 is CASSSLPGTGGNNEQFF. The CDR3 region has the DNA TGTGCCAGCAGCTCTCTTCCCGGGACAGGGGGAAACAATGAGCAGTTCTTC.

The gene calls are TRBV23-1 and TRBJ2-2, with D possibly TRBD1 on 5 matching bases. TRBV23-1 is sorted into the ORF group, with uncertain function. The CDR3 is made up of 14 amino acids. Trimming took off 4 bases at V and 3 bases at J, with 9 bases between the two ends. The CDR3 region is CASSLKGYTGELFF. CDR3 nucleotide sequence: TGCGCCAGCAGTCTTAAGGGGTACACCGGGGAGCTGTTTTTT.

The V call is TRBV9, the J call TRBJ2-3; D is perhaps TRBD1 (6 bases). The CDR3 has 15 amino acids. Germline V gene data show CDR1 as SGDLS and CDR2 as YYNGEE. Trimming removed 2 bases at V and 3 bases at J, with 13 bases between. Here the CDR3 reads CASSVAGTRTDTQYF. Here the CDR3 DNA reads TGTGCCAGCAGCGTGGCCGGGACACGGACAGATACGCAGTATTTT.

This rearrangement joins TRBV11-2 to TRBJ2-1; 7 bases line up with TRBD1. Germline V gives CDR1 SGHAT, CDR2 FQNNGV. The CDR3 contains 16 residues. The trim removed 5 bases at V and 4 bases at J, leaving 11 bases unmatched. CDR3 coding DNA: TGTGCCAGCAGCACGTACCGGGACAGACAATACAATGAGCAGTTCTTC. This sequence encodes CASSTYRDRQYNEQFF.

The chain joins TRBV12-5 to TRBJ2-5, with D possibly matching TRBD2 (6 bases). Between the trimmed V and J ends, which lost 0 bases and 3 bases, there was a span of 8 bases. CDR1 is LGHNT and CDR2 is FRNRAP in the germline V gene. The CDR3 contains 14 residues. CDR3 protein: CASGLVGLEETQYF. CDR3 coding DNA: TGTGCTAGTGGTTTGGTGGGACTCGAAGAGACCCAGTACTTC.

The J gene is TRBJ1-3, the V gene TRBV7-2, with no clear D. Germline V gene sequence: CDR1 SGHTA, CDR2 FQGNSA. V gave up 3 bases and J gave up 1 base, with 10 bases separating them. The CDR3 sequence is 15 residues long. The DNA of the CDR3 is TGTGCCAGCAGCTTGTCCGGGTCTTCTGGAAACACCATATATTTT. Translated, it gives CASSLSGSSGNTIYF.